This T cell receptor beta chain stems from a study of cytomegalovirus exposure and HLA in healthy donors. Study-wide background: Membership in the Caucasian-associated ancestry cluster was found for around 85% of roughly 400 genotyped donors. The study's findings and limits: The authors considered a cluster of highly shared sequence variants likely to be a sequencing artifact. Within an earlier analysis, most TCR beta V segments proved productive either about 87% or about 30% of the time. Most TCR sequences were uncommon, yet certain public TCRs appeared in many donors.

J was trimmed by 1 base and V by 3 bases; bases with no gene match: 3. The CDR3 covers 15 residues. Germline V gene lookup returns CDR1 SGDLS and CDR2 YYNGEE. A note on this clone: What it binds is not known.

Primers for the PCR totalled 60 Vbeta and 13 Jbeta. Profiling relied on immunoSEQ multiplex PCR, and the TCRdb table lists in-frame clones only, not all of them. The profile shows 170,000 or so clones, around 83% of them singletons. The chain combines TRBV9 with TRBJ1-1, with TRBD1 matching over 10 bases. Sequencing was performed on PBMCs. The receptor was isolated from a man aged 50-59 years in good health and CMV-seropositive. The CDR3 protein is CASSGQGATNTEAFF. CDR3 DNA sequence: TGTGCCAGCAGCGGACAGGGGGCTACGAACACTGAAGCTTTCTTT.